This TCR beta chain was sequenced during a study of patients and donors after allogeneic stem cell transplantation. The CDR3 runs to 13 residues. Germline CDR1 and CDR2: SGHRS and YFSETQ. The ends lost 4 bases at V and 8 bases at J; junction bases unmatched: 6. TCRdb fed the RT-PCR reads into MiXCR, producing one record per CDR3 protein. This table has around 150,000 distinct CDR3 sequences, around 30% appearing once. The TCR sequence derives from a human donor who was either an allogeneic HSCT recipient or a stem cell or donor lymphocyte infusion donor (not recorded which). It is not recorded whose cells these are; they may come from a transplant donor. The sample comprised blood, either unsorted or a sorted T cell fraction (not recorded which). The chain employs TRBV5-1 and TRBJ1-2; 9 nucleotides line up with TRBD1. CDR3 coding DNA: TGCGCCAGCAGCCTACAGGGGGCAGAAGGCTACACCTTC. It codes for CASSLQGAEGYTF.